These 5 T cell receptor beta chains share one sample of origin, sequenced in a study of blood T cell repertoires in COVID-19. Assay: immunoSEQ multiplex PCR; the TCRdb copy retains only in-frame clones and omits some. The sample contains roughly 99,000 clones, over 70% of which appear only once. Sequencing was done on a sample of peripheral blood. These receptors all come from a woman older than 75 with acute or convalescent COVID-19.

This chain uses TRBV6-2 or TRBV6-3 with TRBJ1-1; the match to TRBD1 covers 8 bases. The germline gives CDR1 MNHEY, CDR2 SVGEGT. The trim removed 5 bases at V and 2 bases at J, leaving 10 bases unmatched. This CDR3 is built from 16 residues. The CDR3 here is CASSATAGTGNTEAFF. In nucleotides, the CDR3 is TGTGCCAGCAGTGCAACAGCCGGGACAGGCAACACTGAAGCTTTCTTT.

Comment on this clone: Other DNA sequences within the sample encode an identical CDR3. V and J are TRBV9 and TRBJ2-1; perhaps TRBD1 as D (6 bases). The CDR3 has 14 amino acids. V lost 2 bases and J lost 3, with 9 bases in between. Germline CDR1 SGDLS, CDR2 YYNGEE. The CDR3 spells CASSVDRNYNEQFF. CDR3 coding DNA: TGTGCCAGCAGCGTCGACAGGAACTACAATGAGCAGTTCTTC.

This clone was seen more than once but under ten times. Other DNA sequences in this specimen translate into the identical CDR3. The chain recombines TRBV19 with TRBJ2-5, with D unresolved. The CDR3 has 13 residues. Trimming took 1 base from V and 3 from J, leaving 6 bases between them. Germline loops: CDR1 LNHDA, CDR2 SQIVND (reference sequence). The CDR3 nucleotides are TGTGCCAGTAGTATAGGCAGAAAAGAGACCCAGTACTTC. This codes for CASSIGRKETQYF.

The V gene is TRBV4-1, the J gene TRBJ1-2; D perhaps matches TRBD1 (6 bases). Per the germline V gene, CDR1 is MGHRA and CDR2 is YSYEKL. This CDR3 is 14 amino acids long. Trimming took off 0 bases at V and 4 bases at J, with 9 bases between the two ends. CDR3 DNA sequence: TGCGCCAGCAGCCAAGAGGGGGCAGTCTATGGCTACACCTTC. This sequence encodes CASSQEGAVYGYTF.

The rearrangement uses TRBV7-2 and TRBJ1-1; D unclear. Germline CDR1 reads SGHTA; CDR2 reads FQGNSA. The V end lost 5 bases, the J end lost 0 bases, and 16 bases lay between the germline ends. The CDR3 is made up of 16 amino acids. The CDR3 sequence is CASSPGGLALNTEAFF. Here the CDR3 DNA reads TGTGCCAGCAGCCCCGGAGGGCTAGCATTGAACACTGAAGCTTTCTTT.